The entry below describes one T cell receptor (beta chain). This record belongs to a study of blood T cell repertoires in COVID-19. Study-level background: The United States, Italy and Spain supplied acute and convalescent COVID-19 samples. PBMCs, B-cell-depleted T cells, or T cells provided the cDNA or gDNA that made up the material.

Germline V gene data show CDR1 as SGHTA and CDR2 as FQGTGA. V lost 5 bases, J lost 0 bases, and 11 bases stayed unmatched. The CDR3 extends over 18 amino acids. In the authors' methods: Estimates of nucleated cell counts were drawn from the amplification of reference gene primers. Clones were read by immunoSEQ multiplex PCR, and TCRdb kept only the in-frame ones, dropping some. V and J calls plus clone size are reproduced from that table; the DNA served to infer D and trimming. This sample has 270,000 or so clones, with under 90% found just once. This TCR derives from a woman in her fifties or sixties with active or convalescent COVID-19. Specimen: peripheral blood. The chain joins TRBV7-3 to TRBJ2-1, with TRBD1 identical over 9 bases. This chain's CDR3 is CASSPGTGNGGSYNEQFF. The CDR3 DNA is TGTGCCAGCAGCCCAGGGACAGGGAATGGGGGCTCCTACAATGAGCAGTTCTTC.